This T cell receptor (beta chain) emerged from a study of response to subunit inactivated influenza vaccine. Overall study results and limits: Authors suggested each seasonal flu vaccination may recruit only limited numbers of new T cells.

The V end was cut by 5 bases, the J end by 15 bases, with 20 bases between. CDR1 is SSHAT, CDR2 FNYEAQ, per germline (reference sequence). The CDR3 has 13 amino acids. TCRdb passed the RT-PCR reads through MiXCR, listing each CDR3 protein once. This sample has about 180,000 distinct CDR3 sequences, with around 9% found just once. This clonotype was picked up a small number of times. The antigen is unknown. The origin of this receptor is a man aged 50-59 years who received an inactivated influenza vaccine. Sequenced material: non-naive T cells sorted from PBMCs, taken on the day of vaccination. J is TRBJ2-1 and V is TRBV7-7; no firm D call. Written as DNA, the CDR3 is TGTGCCAGCAGCCCCACTGGACCCGTAGGTCTGTTCTTC. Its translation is CASSPTGPVGLFF.